This TCR beta chain came from a study of blood T cell repertoires in COVID-19. The CDR3 length is 15 residues. V lost 1 base to trimming and J lost 4 bases, with 11 bases between them. Germline V gene data show CDR1 as LGHDT and CDR2 as YNNKEL (reference sequence). Produced via immunoSEQ multiplex PCR; TCRdb's table is partial and in-frame only. There are under 300,000 clones in the sample; around 81% occur only once, and roughly 2% lies in the top ten. The rearrangement links TRBV3-1 (or the pseudogene TRBV3-2) to TRBJ1-3; D ambiguous. The material sequenced was peripheral blood. This TCR derives from a man aged 25 to 40 who had recovered from COVID-19. CDR3 in DNA: TGTGCCAGCAGCCAAGGGCCCGATCCGGGAAACACCATATATTTT. Protein sequence: CASSQGPDPGNTIYF.